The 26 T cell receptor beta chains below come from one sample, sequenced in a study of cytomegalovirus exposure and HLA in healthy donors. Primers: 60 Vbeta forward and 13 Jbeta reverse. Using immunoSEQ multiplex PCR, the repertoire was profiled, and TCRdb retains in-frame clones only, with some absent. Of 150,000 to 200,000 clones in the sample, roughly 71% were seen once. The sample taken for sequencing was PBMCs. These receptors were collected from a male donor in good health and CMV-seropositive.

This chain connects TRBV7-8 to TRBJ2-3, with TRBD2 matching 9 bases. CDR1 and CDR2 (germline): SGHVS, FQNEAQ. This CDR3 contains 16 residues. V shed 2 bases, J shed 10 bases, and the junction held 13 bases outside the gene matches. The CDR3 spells CASSLSRAGGRIAQYF. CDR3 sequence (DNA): TGTGCCAGCAGCTTATCCAGGGCGGGGGGGCGCATTGCGCAGTATTTT. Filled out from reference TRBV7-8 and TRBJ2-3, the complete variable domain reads GAGVSQSPRYKVAKRGQDVALRCDPISGHVSLFWYQQALGQGPEFLTYFQNEAQLDKSGLPSDRFFAERPEGSVSTLKIQRTQQEDSAVYLCASSLSRAGGRIAQYFGPGTRLTVL.

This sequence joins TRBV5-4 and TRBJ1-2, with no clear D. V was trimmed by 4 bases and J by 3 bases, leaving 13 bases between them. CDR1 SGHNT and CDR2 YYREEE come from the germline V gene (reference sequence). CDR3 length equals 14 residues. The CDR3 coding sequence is TGTGCCAGCAGCACCCTCGGGGATGACTATGGCTACACCTTC. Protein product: CASSTLGDDYGYTF.

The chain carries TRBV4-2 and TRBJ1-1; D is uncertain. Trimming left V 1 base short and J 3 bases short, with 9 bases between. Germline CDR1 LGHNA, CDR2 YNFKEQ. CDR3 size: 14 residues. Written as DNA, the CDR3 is TGTGCCAGCAGCCAAGGCGGGGAGGACACTGAAGCTTTCTTT. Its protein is CASSQGGEDTEAFF.

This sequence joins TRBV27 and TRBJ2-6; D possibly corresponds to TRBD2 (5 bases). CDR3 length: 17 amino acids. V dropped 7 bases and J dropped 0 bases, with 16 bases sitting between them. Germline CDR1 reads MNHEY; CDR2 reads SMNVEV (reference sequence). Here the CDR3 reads CASTSAGEISGANVLTF. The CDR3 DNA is TGTGCCAGCACCTCGGCGGGCGAAATCTCTGGGGCCAACGTCCTGACTTTC.

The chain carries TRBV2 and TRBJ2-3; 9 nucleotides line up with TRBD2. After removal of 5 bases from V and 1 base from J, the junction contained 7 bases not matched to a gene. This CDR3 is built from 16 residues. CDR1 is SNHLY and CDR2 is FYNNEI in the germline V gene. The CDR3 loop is CASSRLASGGTDTQYF. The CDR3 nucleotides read TGTGCCAGCAGTCGGTTGGCTAGCGGGGGCACAGATACGCAGTATTTT.

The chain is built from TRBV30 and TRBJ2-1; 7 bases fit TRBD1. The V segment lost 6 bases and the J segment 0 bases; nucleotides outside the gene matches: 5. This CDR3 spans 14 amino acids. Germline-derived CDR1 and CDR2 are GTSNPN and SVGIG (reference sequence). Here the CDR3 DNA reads TGTGCCTGTTCCCGGGACAGCTCCTACAATGAGCAGTTCTTC. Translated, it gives CACSRDSSYNEQFF.

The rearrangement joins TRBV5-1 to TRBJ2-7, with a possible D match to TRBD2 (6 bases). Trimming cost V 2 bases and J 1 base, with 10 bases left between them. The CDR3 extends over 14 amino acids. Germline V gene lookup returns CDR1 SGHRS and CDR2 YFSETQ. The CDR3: CASSFGGRSYEQYF. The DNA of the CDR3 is TGCGCCAGCAGCTTCGGGGGTAGGTCCTACGAGCAGTACTTC.

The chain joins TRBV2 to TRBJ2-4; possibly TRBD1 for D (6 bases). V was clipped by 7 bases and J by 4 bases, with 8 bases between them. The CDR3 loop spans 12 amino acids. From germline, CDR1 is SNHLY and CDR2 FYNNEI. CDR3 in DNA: TGTGCCAGCACCGACAGGAAAAACATTCAGTACTTC. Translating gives CASTDRKNIQYF.

CDR3 sequence reads: CASSYLARSLETQYF. DNA for the CDR3: TGTGCCAGCAGTTACCTGGCTAGATCATTGGAGACCCAGTACTTC. The chain recombines TRBV6-5 with TRBJ2-5, with D uncertain. Deletions cut 2 bases from V and 5 bases from J, with 15 bases between. Per germline, CDR1 MNHEY and CDR2 SVGAGI. This CDR3 spans 15 amino acids.

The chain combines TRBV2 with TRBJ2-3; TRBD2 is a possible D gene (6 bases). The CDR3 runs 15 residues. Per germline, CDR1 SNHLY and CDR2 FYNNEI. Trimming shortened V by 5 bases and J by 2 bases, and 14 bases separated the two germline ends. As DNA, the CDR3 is TGTGCCAGCAGTTACCCGGAGGGCCTCACAGATACGCAGTATTTT. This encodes CASSYPEGLTDTQYF.

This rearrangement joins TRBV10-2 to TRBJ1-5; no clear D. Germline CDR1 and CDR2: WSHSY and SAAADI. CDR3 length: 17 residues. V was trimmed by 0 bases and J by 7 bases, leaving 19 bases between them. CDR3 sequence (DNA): TGCGCCAGCAGTGAGTCGACAAGGTTCGGAGGTTGGCAGCCCCAGCATTTT. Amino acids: CASSESTRFGGWQPQHF.

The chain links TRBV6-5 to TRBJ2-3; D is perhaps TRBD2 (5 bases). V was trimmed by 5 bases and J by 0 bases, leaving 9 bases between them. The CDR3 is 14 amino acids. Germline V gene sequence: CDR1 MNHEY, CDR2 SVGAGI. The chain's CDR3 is CASSPGFSTDTQYF. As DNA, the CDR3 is TGTGCCAGCAGTCCGGGGTTTAGCACAGATACGCAGTATTTT.

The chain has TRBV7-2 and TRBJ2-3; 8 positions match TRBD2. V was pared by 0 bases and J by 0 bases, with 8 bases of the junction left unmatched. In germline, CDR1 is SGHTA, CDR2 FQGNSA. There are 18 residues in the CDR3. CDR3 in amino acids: CASSLAVLAGTSTDTQYF. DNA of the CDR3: TGTGCCAGCAGCTTAGCGGTTTTAGCGGGAACTAGCACAGATACGCAGTATTTT.

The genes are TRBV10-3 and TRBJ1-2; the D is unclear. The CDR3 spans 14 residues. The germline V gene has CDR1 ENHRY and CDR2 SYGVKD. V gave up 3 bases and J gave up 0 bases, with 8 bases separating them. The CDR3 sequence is CAISDPNSNYGYTF. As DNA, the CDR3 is TGTGCCATCAGTGACCCAAACTCTAACTATGGCTACACCTTC.

The CDR3 sequence is CASSQDSSGGAYYTGELFF. DNA of the CDR3: TGTGCCAGCAGCCAAGATTCTAGCGGGGGGGCCTACTACACCGGGGAGCTGTTTTTT. V usage is TRBV4-2 and J usage is TRBJ2-2, with 12 positions matching TRBD2. CDR1 is LGHNA and CDR2 is YNFKEQ in the germline V gene. The CDR3 spans 19 residues. V was pared by 0 bases and J by 3 bases, with 8 bases of the junction left unmatched.

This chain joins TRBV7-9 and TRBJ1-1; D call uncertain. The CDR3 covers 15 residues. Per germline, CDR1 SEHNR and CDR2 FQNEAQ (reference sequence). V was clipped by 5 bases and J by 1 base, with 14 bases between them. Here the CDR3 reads CASSLPAGKNTEAFF. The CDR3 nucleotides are TGTGCCAGCAGCCTTCCAGCCGGGAAGAACACTGAAGCTTTCTTT.

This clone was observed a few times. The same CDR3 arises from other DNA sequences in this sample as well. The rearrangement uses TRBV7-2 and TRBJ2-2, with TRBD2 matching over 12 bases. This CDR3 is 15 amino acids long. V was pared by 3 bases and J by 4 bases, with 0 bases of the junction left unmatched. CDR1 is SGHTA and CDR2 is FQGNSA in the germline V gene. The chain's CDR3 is CASSLTSGGTGELFF. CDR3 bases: TGTGCCAGCAGCTTGACTAGCGGGGGCACCGGGGAGCTGTTTTTT. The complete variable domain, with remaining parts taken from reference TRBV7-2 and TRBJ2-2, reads GAGVSQSPSNKVTEKGKDVELRCDPISGHTALYWYRQSLGQGLEFLIYFQGNSAPDKSGLPSDRFSAERTGGSVSTLTIQRTQQEDSAVYLCASSLTSGGTGELFFGEGSRLTVL.

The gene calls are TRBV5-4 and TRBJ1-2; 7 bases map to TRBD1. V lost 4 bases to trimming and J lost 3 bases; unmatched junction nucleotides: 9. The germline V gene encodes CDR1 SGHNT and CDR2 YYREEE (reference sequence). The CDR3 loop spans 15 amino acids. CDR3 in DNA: TGTGCCAGCAGCCCCGGGACAGATTTTTACTATGGCTACACCTTC. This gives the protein CASSPGTDFYYGYTF.

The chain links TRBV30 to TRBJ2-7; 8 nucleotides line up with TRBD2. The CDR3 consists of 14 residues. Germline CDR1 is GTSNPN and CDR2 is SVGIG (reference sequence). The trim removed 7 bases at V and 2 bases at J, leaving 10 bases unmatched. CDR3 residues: CAYIREGSTYEQYF. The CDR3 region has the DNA TGTGCCTATATCCGGGAGGGGAGCACCTACGAGCAGTACTTC. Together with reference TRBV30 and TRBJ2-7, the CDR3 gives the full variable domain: SQTIHQWPATLVQPVGSPLSLECTVEGTSNPNLYWYRQAAGRGLQLLFYSVGIGQISSEVPQNLSASRPQDRQFILSSKKLLLSDSGFYLCAYIREGSTYEQYFGPGTRLTVT.

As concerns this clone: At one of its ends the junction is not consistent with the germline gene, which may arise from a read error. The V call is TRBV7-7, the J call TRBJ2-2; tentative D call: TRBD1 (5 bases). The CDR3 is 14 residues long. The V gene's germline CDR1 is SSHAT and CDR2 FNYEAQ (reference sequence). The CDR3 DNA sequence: TGTGCTAGCAGCTTAACAGGGAACACCGGGGAGCTGTTTTTT. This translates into CASSLTGNTGELFF.

The CDR3 is CASSWALSYEQYF. The CDR3 DNA reads as TGTGCCAGCAGCTGGGCCCTCTCCTACGAGCAGTACTTC. The chain employs TRBV7-9 and TRBJ2-7; D remains ambiguous. This CDR3 region has 13 residues. Germline loops: CDR1 SEHNR, CDR2 FQNEAQ (reference sequence). V lost 4 bases and J 0 bases, leaving 7 bases between the germline ends.

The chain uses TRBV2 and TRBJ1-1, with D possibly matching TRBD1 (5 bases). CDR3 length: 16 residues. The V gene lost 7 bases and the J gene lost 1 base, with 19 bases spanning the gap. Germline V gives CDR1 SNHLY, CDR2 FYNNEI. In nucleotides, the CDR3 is TGTGCCAGCACCCGAGATCCAGGGCGGTCGAACACTGAAGCTTTCTTT. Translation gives CASTRDPGRSNTEAFF.

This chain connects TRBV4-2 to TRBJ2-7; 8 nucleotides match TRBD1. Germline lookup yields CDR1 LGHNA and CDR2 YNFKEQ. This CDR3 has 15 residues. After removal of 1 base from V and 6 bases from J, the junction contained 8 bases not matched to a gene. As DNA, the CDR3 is TGTGCCAGCAGCCAAGTCTGGGAGACAGGGGTCGAGCAGTACTTC. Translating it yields CASSQVWETGVEQYF.

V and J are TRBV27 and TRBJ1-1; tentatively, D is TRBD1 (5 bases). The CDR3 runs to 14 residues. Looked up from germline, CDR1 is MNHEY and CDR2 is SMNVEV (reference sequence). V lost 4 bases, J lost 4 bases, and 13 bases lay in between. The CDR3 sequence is CASSSQGRGTEAFF. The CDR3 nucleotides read TGTGCCAGCAGTTCGCAGGGAAGGGGCACTGAAGCTTTCTTT.

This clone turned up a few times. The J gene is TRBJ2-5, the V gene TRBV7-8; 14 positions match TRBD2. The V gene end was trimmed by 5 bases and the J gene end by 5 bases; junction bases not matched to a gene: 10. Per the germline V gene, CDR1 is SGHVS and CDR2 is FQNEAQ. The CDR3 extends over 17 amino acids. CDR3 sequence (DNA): TGTGCCAGCAGCCTAGGACTAGCGGGGGGTGGGAGGGAGACCCAGTACTTC. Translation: CASSLGLAGGGRETQYF.

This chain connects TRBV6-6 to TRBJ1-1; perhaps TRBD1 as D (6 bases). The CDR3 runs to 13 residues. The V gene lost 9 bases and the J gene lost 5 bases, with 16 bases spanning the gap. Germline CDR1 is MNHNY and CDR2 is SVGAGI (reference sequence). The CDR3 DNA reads TGTGCCAGTCAGGATAGGGGGGGTACTGAAGCTTTCTTT. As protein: CASQDRGGTEAFF.